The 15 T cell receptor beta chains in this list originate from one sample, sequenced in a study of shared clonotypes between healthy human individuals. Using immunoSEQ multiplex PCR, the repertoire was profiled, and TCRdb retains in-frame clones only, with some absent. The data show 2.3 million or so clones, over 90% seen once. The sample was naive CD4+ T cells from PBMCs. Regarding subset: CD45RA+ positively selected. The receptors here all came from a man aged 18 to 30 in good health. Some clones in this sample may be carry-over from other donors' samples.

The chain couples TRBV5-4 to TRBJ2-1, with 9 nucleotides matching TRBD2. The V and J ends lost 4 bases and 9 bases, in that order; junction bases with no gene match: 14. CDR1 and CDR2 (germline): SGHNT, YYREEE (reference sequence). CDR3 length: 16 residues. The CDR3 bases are TGTGCCAGCAGCCGAGATAGCGGGAGTGGGTCCCGTGAGCAGTTCTTC. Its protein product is CASSRDSGSGSREQFF.

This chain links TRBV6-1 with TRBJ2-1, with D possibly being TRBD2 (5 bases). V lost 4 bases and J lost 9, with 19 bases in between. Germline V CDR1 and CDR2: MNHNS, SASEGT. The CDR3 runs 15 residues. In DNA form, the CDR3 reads TGTGCCAGCAGTGCAGATGGCCCAAGCGGTACTGAGCAGTTCTTC. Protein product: CASSADGPSGTEQFF.

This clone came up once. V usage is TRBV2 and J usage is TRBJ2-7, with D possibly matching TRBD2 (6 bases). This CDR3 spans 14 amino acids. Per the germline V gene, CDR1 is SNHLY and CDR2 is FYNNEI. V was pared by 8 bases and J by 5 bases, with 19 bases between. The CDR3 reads CASGGERFGNEQYF. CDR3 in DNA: TGTGCCAGCGGAGGGGAAAGGTTTGGGAACGAGCAGTACTTC.

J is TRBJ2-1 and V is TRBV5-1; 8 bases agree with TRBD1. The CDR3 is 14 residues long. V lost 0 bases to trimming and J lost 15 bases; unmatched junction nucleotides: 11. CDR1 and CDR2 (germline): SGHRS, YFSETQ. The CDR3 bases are TGCGCCAGCAGCTTGGACCCCGGACAGGGTGTTGGGTTCTTC. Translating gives CASSLDPGQGVGFF.

In DNA, the CDR3 is TGTGCCAGCAGCCCGGTCGTCGGCACCGGGGAGCTGTTTTTT. Translation gives CASSPVVGTGELFF. The V and J genes are TRBV5-6 and TRBJ2-2; unclear D gene. The germline V gene encodes CDR1 SGHDT and CDR2 YYEEEE. Trimming left V 4 bases short and J 4 bases short, with 11 bases between. This CDR3 contains 14 residues.

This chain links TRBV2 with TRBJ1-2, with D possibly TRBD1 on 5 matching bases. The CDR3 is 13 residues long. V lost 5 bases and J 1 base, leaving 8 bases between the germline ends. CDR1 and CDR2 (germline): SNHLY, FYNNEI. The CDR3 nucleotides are TGTGCCAGCAGTCGGGACGTTAACTATGGCTACACCTTC. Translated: CASSRDVNYGYTF. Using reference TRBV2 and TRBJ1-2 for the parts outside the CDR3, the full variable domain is EPEVTQTPSHQVTQMGQEVILRCVPISNHLYFYWYRQILGQKVEFLVSFYNNEISEKSEIFDDQFSVERPDGSNFTLKIRSTKLEDSAMYFCASSRDVNYGYTFGSGTRLTVV.

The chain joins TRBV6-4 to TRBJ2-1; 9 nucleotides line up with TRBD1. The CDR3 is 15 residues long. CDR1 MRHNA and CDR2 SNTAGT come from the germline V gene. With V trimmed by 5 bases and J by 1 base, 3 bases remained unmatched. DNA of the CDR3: TGTGCCAGCAGTAGACAGGGGGGGTCCTACAATGAGCAGTTCTTC. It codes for CASSRQGGSYNEQFF.

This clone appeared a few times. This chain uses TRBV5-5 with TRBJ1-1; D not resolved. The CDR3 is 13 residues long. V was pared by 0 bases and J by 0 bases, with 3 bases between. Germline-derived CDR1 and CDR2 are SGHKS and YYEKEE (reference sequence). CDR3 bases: TGTGCCAGCAGCTTGGAGGTGAACACTGAAGCTTTCTTT. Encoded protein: CASSLEVNTEAFF.

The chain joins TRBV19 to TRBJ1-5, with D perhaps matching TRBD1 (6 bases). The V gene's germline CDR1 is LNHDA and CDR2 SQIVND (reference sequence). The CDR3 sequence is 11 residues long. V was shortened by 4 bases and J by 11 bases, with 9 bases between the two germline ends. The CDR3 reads CASSTRGAQHF. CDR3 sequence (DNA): TGTGCCAGTAGTACCAGGGGCGCCCAGCATTTT.

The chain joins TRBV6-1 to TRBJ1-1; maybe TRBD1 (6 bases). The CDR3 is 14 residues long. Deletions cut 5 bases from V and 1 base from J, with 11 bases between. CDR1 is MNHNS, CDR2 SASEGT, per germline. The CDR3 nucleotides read TGTGCCAGCAGTTCTACAGGGAGGAACACTGAAGCTTTCTTT. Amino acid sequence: CASSSTGRNTEAFF.

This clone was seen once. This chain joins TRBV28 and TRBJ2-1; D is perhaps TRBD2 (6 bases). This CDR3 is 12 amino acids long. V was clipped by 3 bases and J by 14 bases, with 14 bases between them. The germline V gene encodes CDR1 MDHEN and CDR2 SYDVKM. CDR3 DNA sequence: TGTGCCAGCAGTTTGGTTAGCGGTGGAAAGTTCTTC. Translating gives CASSLVSGGKFF.

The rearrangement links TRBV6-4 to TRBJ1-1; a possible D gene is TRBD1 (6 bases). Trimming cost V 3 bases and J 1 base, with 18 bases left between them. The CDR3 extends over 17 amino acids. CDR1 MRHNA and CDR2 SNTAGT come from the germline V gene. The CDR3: CASSERNRGTTNTEAFF. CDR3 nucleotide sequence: TGTGCCAGCAGTGAAAGAAACAGAGGGACAACGAACACTGAAGCTTTCTTT.

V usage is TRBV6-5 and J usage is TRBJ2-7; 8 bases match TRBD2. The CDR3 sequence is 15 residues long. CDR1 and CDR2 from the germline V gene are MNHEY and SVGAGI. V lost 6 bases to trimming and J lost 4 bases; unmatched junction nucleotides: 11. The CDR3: CASSPRGGLEYEQYF. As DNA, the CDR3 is TGTGCCAGCAGCCCACGGGGGGGACTAGAGTACGAGCAGTACTTC.

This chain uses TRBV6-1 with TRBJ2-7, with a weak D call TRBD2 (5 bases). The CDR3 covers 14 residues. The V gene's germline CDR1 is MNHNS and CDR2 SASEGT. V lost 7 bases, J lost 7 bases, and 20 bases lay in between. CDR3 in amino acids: CASIQPAGRAEQYF. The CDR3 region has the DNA TGTGCCAGCATTCAGCCCGCGGGTAGGGCAGAGCAGTACTTC.

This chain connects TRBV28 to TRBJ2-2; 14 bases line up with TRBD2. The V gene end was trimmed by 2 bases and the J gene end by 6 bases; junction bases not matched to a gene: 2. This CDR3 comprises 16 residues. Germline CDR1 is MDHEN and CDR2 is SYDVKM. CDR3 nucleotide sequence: TGTGCCAGCAGTTTACTGGGACTAGCGGGAGCCGGGGAGCTGTTTTTT. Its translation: CASSLLGLAGAGELFF.